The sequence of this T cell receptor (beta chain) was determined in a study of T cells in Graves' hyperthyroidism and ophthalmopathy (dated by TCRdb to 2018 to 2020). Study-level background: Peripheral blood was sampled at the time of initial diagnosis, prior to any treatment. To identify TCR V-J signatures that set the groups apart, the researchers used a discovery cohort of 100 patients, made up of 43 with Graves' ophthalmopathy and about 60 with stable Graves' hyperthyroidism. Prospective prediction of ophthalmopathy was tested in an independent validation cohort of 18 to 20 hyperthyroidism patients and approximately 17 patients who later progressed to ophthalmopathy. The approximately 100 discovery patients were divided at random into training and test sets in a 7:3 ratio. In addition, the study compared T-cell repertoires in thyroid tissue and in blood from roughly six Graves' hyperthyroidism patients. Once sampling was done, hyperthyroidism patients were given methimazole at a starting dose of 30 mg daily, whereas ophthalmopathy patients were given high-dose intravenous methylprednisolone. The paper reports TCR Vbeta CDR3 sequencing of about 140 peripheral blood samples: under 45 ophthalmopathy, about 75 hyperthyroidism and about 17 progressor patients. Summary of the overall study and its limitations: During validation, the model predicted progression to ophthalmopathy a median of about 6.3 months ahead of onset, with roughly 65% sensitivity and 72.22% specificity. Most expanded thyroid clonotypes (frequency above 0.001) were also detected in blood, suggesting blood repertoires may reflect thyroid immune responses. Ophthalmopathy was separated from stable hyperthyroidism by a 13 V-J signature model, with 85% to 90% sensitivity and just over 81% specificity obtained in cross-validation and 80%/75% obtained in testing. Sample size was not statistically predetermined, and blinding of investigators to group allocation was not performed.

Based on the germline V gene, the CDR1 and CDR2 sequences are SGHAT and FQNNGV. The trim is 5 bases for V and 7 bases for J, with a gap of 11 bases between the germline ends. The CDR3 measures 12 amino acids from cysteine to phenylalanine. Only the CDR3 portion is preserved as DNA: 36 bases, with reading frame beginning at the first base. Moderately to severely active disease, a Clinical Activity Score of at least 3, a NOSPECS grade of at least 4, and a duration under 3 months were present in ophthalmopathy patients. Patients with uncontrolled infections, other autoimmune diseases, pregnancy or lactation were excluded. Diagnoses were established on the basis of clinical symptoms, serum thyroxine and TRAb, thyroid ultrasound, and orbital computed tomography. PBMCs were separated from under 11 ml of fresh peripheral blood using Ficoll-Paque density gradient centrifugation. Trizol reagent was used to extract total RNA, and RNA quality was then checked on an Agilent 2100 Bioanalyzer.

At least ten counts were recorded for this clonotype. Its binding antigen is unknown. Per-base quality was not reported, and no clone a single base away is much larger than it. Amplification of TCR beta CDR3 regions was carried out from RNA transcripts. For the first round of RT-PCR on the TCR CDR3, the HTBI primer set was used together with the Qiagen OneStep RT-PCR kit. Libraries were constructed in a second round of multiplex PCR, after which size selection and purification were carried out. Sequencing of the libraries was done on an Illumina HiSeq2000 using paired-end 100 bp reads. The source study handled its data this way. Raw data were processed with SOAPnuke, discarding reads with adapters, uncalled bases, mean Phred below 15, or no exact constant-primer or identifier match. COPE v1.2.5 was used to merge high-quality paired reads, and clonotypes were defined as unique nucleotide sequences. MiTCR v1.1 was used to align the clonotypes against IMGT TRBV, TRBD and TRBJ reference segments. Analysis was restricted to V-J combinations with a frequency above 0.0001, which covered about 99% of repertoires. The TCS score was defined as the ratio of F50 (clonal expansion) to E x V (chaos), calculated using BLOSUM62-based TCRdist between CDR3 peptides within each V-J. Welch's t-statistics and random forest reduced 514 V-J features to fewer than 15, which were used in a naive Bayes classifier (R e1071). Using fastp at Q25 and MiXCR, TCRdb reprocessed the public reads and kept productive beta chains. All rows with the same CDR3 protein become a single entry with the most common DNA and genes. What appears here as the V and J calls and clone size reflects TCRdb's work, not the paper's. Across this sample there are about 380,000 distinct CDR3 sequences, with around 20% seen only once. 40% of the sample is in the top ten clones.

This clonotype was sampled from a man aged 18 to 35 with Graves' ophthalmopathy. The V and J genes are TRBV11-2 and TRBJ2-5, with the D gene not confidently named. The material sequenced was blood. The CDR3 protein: CASSPSSGTQYF. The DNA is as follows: TGTGCCAGCAGCCCTAGTTCAGGGACCCAGTACTTC.